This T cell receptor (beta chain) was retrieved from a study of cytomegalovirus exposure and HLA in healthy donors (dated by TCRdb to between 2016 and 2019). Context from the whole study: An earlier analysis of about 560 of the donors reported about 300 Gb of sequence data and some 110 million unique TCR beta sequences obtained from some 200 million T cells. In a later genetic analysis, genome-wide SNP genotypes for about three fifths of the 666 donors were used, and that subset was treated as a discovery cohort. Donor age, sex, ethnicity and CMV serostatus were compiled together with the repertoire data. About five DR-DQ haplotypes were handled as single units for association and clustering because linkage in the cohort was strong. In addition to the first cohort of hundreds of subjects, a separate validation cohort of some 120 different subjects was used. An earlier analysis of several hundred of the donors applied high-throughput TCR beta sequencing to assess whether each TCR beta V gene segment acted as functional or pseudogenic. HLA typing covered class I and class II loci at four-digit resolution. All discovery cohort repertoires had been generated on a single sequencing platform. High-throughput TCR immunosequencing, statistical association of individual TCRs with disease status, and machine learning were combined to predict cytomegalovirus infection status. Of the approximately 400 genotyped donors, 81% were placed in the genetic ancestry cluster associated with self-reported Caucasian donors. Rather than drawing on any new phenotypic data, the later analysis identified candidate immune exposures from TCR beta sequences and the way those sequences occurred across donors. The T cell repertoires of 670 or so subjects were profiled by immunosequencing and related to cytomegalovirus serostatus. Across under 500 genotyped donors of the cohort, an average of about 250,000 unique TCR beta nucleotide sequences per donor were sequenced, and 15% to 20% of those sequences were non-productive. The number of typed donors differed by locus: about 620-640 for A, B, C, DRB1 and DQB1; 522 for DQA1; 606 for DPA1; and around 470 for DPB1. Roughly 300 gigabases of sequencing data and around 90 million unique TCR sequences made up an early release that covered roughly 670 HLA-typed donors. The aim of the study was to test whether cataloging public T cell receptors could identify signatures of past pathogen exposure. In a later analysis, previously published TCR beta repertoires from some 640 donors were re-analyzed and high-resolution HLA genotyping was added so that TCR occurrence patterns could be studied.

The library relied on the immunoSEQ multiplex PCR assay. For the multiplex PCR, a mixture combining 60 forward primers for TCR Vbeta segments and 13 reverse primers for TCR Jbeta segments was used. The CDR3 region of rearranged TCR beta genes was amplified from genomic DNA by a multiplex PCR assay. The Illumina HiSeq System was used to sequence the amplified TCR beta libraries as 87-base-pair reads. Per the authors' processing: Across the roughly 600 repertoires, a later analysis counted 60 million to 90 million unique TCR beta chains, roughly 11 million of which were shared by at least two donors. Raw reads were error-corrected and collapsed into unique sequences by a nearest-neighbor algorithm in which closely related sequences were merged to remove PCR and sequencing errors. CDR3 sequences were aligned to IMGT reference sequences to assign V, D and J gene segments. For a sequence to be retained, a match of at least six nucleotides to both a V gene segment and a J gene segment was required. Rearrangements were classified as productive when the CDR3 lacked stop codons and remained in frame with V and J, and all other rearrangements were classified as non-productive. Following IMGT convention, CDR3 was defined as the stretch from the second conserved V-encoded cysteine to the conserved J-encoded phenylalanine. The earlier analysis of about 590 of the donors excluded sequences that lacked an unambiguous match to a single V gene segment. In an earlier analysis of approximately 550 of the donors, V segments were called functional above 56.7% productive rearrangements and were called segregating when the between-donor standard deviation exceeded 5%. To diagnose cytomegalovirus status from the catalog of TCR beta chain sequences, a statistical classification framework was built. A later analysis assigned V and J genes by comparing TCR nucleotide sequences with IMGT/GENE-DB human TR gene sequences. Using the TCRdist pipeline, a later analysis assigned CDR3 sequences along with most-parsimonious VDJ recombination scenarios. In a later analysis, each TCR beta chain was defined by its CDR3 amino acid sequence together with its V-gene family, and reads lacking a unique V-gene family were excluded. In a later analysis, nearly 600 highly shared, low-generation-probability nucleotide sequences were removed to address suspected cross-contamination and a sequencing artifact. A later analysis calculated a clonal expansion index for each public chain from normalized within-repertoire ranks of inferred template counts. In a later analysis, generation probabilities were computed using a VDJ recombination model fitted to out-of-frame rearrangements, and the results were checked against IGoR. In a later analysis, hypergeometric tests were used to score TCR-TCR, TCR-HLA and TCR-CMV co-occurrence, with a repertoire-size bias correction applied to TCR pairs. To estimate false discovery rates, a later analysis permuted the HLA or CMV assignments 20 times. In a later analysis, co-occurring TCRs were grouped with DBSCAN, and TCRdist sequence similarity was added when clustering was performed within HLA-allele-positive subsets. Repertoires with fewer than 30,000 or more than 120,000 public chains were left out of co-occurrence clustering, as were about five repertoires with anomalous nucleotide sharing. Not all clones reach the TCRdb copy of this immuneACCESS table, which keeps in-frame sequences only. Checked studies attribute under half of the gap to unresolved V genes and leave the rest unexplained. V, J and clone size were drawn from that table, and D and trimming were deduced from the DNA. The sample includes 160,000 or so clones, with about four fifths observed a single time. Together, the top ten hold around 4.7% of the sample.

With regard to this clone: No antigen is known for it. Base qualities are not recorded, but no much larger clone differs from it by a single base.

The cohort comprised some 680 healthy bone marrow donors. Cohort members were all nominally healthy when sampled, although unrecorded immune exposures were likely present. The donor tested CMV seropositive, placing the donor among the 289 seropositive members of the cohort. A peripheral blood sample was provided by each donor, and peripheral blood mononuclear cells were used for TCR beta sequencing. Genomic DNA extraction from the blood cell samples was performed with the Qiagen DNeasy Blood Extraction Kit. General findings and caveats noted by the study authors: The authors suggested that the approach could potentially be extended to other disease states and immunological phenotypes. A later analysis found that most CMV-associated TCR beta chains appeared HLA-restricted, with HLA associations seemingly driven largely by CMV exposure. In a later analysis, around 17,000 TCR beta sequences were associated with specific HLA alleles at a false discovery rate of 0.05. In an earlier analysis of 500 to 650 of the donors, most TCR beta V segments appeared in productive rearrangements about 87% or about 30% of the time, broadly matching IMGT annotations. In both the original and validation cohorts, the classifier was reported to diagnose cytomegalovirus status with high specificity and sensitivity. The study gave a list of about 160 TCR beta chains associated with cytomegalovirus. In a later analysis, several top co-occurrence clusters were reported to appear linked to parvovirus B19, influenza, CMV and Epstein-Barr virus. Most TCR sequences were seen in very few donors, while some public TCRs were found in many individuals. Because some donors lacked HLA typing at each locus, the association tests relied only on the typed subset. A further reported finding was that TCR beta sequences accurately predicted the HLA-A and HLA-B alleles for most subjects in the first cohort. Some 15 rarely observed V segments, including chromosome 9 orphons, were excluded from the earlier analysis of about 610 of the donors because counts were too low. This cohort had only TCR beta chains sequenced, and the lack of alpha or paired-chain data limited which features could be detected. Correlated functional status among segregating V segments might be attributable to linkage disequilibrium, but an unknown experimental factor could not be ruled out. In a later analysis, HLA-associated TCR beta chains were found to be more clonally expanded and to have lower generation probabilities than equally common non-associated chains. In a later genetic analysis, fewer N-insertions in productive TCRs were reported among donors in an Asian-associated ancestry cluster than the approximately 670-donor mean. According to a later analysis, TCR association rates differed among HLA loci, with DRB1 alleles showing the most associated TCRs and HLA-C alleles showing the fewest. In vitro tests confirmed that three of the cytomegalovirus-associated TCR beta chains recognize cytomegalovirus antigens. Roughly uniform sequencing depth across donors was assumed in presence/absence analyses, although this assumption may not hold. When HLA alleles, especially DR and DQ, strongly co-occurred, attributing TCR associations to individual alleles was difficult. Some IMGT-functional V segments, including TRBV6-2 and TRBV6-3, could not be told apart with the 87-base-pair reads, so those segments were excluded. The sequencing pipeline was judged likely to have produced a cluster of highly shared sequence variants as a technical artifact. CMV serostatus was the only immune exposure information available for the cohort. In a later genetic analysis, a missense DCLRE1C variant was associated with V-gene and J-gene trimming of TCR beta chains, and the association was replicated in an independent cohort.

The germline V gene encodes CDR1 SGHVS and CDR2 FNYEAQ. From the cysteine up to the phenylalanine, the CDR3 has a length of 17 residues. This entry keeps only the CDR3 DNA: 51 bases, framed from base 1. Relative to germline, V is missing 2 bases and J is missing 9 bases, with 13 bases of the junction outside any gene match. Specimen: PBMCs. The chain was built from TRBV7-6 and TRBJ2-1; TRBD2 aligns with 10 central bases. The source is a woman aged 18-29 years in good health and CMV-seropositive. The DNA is TGTGCCAGCAGCTTACTAGCGGGAGAGCCCCGGGGGGGTGAGCAGTTCTTC. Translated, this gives CASSLLAGEPRGGEQFF. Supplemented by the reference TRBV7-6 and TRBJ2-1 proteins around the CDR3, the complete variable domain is GAGVSQSPRYKVTKRGQDVALRCDPISGHVSLYWYRQALGQGPEFLTYFNYEAQQDKSGLPNDRFSAERPEGSISTLTIQRTEQRDSAMYRCASSLLAGEPRGGEQFFGPGTRLTVL.